These T cell receptor beta chains were read from a single sample in a study of beta chain features in type 1 diabetes. The protocol was immunoSEQ multiplex PCR, while the TCRdb copy is restricted to in-frame clones and leaves out a portion. The sample contains 120,000 to 150,000 clones, 8.5% to 12% of which appear only once. Input material: naive CD4+ T cells from blood. The receptors originated from a man aged 18 to 30 in good health. The CDR3 runs from the conserved cysteine through the conserved F or W.

cdr3_aa	v_call	j_call
CASNPGGGYEQYF	TRBV7-6	TRBJ2-7
CASSKSGTGFYEQYF	TRBV7-3	TRBJ2-7
CASSPWADTEAFF	TRBV18	TRBJ1-1
CASSVLGQGVGELFF	TRBV9	TRBJ2-2
CASSAGVEQYF	TRBV7-2	TRBJ2-7
CATAPARVFNQPQHF	TRBV2	TRBJ1-5
CASSPGTGRGTQFF	TRBV5-6	TRBJ2-1
CASSSHGAKSYEQYF	TRBV4-1	TRBJ2-7
CASSSRLTGAFF	TRBV27	TRBJ1-1
CASSLQGNQPQHF	TRBV7-9	TRBJ1-5
CASSPPLAGAAYNEQFF	TRBV18	TRBJ2-1
CASRNSGGAYEQYF	TRBV6-1	TRBJ2-7
CASSLRDSTISYGYTF	TRBV11-2	TRBJ1-2
CASSLLGGANTGELFF	TRBV5-1	TRBJ2-2
CASSLGLADSYEQYF	TRBV11-3	TRBJ2-7
CASSVSGWGNQPQHF	TRBV9	TRBJ1-5
CASSMGRDSRNQPQHF	TRBV19	TRBJ1-5
CASSWGQGASSPLHF	TRBV7-2	TRBJ1-6